This T cell receptor (beta chain) was retrieved from a study of T cells in localized non-small cell lung cancer. General study findings and limits: Blood T cell density predicted longer survival; adjacent-lung clonality, shorter. Maximal T cell clonality occurred in uninvolved adjacent lung, with tumor ranking below it.

Remarks on this clone: Its antigen is still unknown.

J was trimmed by 4 bases and V by 8 bases; bases with no gene match: 8. CDR1 is LNHDA, CDR2 SQIVND, per germline (reference sequence). This CDR3 is 15 amino acids long. Sequenced by immunoSEQ multiplex PCR; TCRdb stores in-frame clones only, minus some. The table has over 40,000 clones, approximately 88% seen once. The sample in question was peripheral blood mononuclear cells, obtained before any cancer treatment. The TCR was taken from a man aged 40 to 69 with stage III lung adenocarcinoma. The chain joins TRBV19 to TRBJ1-1, with TRBD1 matching 12 bases. For the CDR3, the DNA is TGTGCCAGTTCCGGGACAGGGGGCGCGGGCACTGAAGCTTTCTTT. Protein: CASSGTGGAGTEAFF. Full variable domain (outside the CDR3, taken from reference TRBV19 and TRBJ1-1): DGGITQSPKYLFRKEGQNVTLSCEQNLNHDAMYWYRQDPGQGLRLIYYSQIVNDFQKGDIAEGYSVSREKKESFPLTVTSAQKNPTAFYLCASSGTGGAGTEAFFGQGTRLTVV.